Sequencing of this T cell receptor (beta chain) was carried out in a study of Graves' ophthalmopathy and Graves' hyperthyroidism listed by TCRdb under 2018. In terms of the full investigation: Peripheral blood was collected at initial diagnosis, prior to any treatment. To tell Graves' ophthalmopathy apart from Graves' hyperthyroidism, and to predict which patients would progress to ophthalmopathy, the study relied on TCR beta repertoire signatures. In total, around 130 blood samples were TCR-sequenced: approximately 40 ophthalmopathy, some 75 hyperthyroidism and some 17 hyperthyroidism-to-ophthalmopathy patients. A discovery set of 95 to 100 patients (approximately 45 ophthalmopathy, 55 to 65 stable hyperthyroidism) was enrolled to explore V-J signatures distinguishing ophthalmopathy from hyperthyroidism. An independent validation cohort was composed of roughly 18 hyperthyroidism patients and 15 to 17 patients who later progressed from hyperthyroidism to ophthalmopathy. In five or six hyperthyroidism patients, T-cell repertoires of thyroid tissue and blood were compared. After sampling, hyperthyroidism patients received methimazole starting at 30 mg daily, and ophthalmopathy patients received high-dose intravenous methylprednisolone. The approximately 98 discovery patients were randomly divided into training and test sets at a 7:3 ratio. General study outcomes and caveats: In validation, the model predicted ophthalmopathy progression with 70.59% sensitivity and roughly 72% specificity; roughly eleven predicted patients were CT-confirmed with GO in a median of approximately 6.5 months. Most expanded thyroid clonotypes with frequency above 0.001 were also detected in blood, suggesting blood repertoires may reflect the thyroid immune response. No statistical method was used to set the sample size in advance, and the investigators knew which group each participant was assigned to. Ophthalmopathy was separated from stable hyperthyroidism by the 13-signature model with around 89% sensitivity and roughly 83% specificity in cross-validation and with 80%/75% in the test set.

TCR beta CDR3 regions were amplified from RNA transcripts for repertoire sequencing. HTBI primers and the Qiagen OneStep RT-PCR kit were used in a first-round RT-PCR, which was followed by a second-round multiplex PCR, size selection and purification. Sequencing of the libraries was carried out on an Illumina HiSeq2000 in paired-end mode with 100 bp reads. The authors' analysis ran thus. SOAPnuke was used to process the reads, throwing out any read that had adapters, had uncalled bases, had a mean Phred below 15, or lacked an exact constant-primer or identifier match. COPE v1.2.5 was used to merge the high-quality paired reads. Unique nucleotide sequences were defined as clonotypes and aligned to IMGT TRB V, D and J references using MiTCR v1.1. Only V-J combinations with frequency above 0.0001 were analysed, covering over 99% of repertoires. A TCR clonal expansion and chaos score per V-J combination was defined as the ratio of F50 clonal expansion to chaos observed in the TCRdist matrix. Welch's t-statistics and random forest were used to narrow the features down to about a dozen V-J combinations, which were then fed into a naive Bayes classifier. The Morisita-Horn index was used to measure how similar the thyroid and blood repertoires were. TCRdb trimmed public reads at Q25 via fastp, called clones via MiXCR and kept in-frame beta chains. Rows with one shared CDR3 protein collapse into an entry with the most common genes and DNA. V and J calls and clone size were set by TCRdb, not the authors. The sample table shows 350,000 to 450,000 distinct CDR3 sequences, and around 19% are seen once. The biggest ten clones account for about 1.6% of the sample.

This clonotype was seen at least ten times. Its target antigen remains unknown. Per-nucleotide qualities are absent, and no much larger clonotype sits a single base away. The ophthalmopathy patients had moderately to severely active disease, with a Clinical Activity Score of 3 or higher, a NOSPECS grade of 4 or higher, and a disease duration of less than 3 months. Patients with other autoimmune diseases, uncontrolled infections, pregnancy or lactation were excluded. Clinical symptoms, serum thyroxine, TRAb, thyroid ultrasound and orbital computed tomography were used for diagnosis. Ficoll-Paque density gradient centrifugation was used to isolate PBMCs from around 10 ml of fresh peripheral blood. Total RNA was extracted using Trizol reagent, and RNA quality was checked on an Agilent 2100 Bioanalyzer. This TCR was sampled from a woman aged 18-35 years with Graves' ophthalmopathy. Donor details come from another sample of the same person, matched by shared clones. Source material: peripheral blood.

The CDR3 protein: CASSLQFVGAWGTGELFF. The nucleotides are TGTGCCAGCAGCTTGCAGTTCGTGGGCGCCTGGGGAACCGGGGAGCTGTTTTTT. Recombination joined TRBV5-6 with TRBJ2-2, with the D gene too uncertain to name. Trimming costs V 1 base and J 5 bases, and their ends lie 21 bases apart. Reading the germline V gene gives CDR1 SGHDT and CDR2 YYEEEE. From the cysteine up to the phenylalanine, the CDR3 has a length of 18 residues. Only the CDR3 region is kept as DNA, spanning 54 bases read in frame from base 1.